This T cell receptor beta chain was found in a study of vaccination and CD4 T cells after COVID-19. Study-wide background: Everyone enrolled got two doses of BNT162b2 or mRNA-1273 vaccine.

This sample's treatment: roughly 10-day PBMC culture with coronavirus spike peptide pools or control peptides (ViraFEST assay). Only a few counts were recorded for this clonotype. Its specificity is not known. An Oncomine TCR Beta short-read assay was used to sequence the DNA from cultured CD4+ T cells. Genomic DNA was extracted from cultured CD4+ T cells. Using its own MiXCR run on the PCR reads, TCRdb lists one record per CDR3 protein. The sample records about 14,000 distinct CDR3 sequences, around 58% being singletons. Sequencing used CD4+ T cells from blood, cultured in vitro. The clonotype comes from a human donor who had recovered from COVID-19.

CDR3 nucleotides: TGTGCCAGCAGCTTAGTCTACGGGGACGAAGCTTTCTTT. Protein: CASSLVYGDEAFF. This chain joins TRBV7-2 and TRBJ1-1, with a tentative D call TRBD1 (5 bases). Germline values: CDR1 SGHTA, CDR2 FQGNSA. V was trimmed by 1 base and J by 8 bases, leaving 11 bases between them. There are 13 residues in the CDR3.